These T cell receptor beta chains were read from a single sample in a study of cytomegalovirus exposure and HLA in healthy donors. Sequencing used immunoSEQ multiplex PCR; TCRdb keeps in-frame clones, though not all of them. The top ten clones hold about 0.96% of a sample with 250,000 to 350,000 clones, approximately 88% of them seen once. Material for sequencing was PBMCs. The receptor source for this set is a young man in good health and CMV-seronegative. Each CDR3 is given with its conserved first and last residue. Fields, in order: D gene, clone size, CDR3 length, J gene, V gene, CDR3 protein, CDR3 DNA. The D gene is left open where the match is weak. The listing skips clone size in some rows; elsewhere it reads once, few, many or a size class.

.,once,16,TRBJ2-1,TRBV11-2,CASSLPGGSPSGEQFF,TGTGCCAGCAGCTTGCCAGGGGGGTCCCCTAGTGGTGAGCAGTTCTTC
TRBD2,.,14,TRBJ2-1,TRBV2,CASRAGLASGEQFF,TGTGCCAGCAGGGCGGGACTAGCGTCTGGTGAGCAGTTCTTC
.,.,15,TRBJ1-6,TRBV29-1,CSVVLGGGGNSPLHF,TGCAGCGTTGTTTTGGGTGGGGGGGGCAATTCACCCCTCCACTTT
.,.,19,TRBJ1-3,TRBV19,CASSISLGGRTTFRNTIYF,TGTGCCAGTAGTATAAGTCTCGGGGGAAGGACCACTTTTAGAAACACCATATATTTT
TRBD1,.,13,TRBJ2-1,TRBV30,CAWSTTGRDEQFF,TGTGCCTGGAGTACGACAGGGCGCGATGAGCAGTTCTTC
TRBD1,.,15,TRBJ2-2,TRBV19,CASSTGTGNTGELFF,TGTGCCAGTAGTACTGGGACAGGAAACACCGGGGAGCTGTTTTTT
TRBD2,.,16,TRBJ2-7,TRBV15,CATSRDLAGYFYEQYF,TGTGCCACCAGCAGAGATCTAGCGGGCTATTTCTACGAGCAGTACTTC
TRBD1,.,16,TRBJ1-6,TRBV5-4,CASSSLSGGGNSPLHF,TGTGCCAGCAGCTCCTTATCAGGGGGCGGAAATTCACCCCTCCACTTT
TRBD1,.,15,TRBJ2-2,TRBV6-4,CASSVEGGSTGELFF,TGTGCCAGCAGTGTTGAAGGGGGCTCCACCGGGGAGCTGTTTTTT
.,.,13,TRBJ1-5,TRBV27,CASSLEVRQPQHF,TGTGCCAGCAGTTTAGAGGTTAGACAGCCCCAGCATTTT
.,.,11,TRBJ1-2,TRBV20-1,CSARSGYGYTF,TGCAGTGCACGGAGTGGCTATGGCTACACCTTC
.,few,15,TRBJ1-1,TRBV25-1,CASSAPGTPNTEAFF,TGTGCCAGCAGTGCCCCCGGGACACCTAACACTGAAGCTTTCTTT
.,.,16,TRBJ1-2,TRBV5-1,CASSLGGTGLGAGYTF,TGCGCCAGCAGCTTGGGAGGGACTGGGCTCGGGGCTGGCTACACCTTC
.,once,14,TRBJ1-2,TRBV9,CASSMDRGLRGYTF,TGTGCCAGCAGCATGGACAGAGGTTTGCGGGGCTACACCTTC
TRBD1,.,14,TRBJ2-7,TRBV27,CASSSDRATAEQYF,TGTGCCAGCAGTTCGGACAGGGCAACGGCCGAGCAGTACTTC
TRBD1,.,18,TRBJ1-1,TRBV5-6,CASSGVRGQGGRNTEAFF,TGTGCCAGCAGCGGAGTCCGGGGACAGGGCGGTCGGAACACTGAAGCTTTCTTT
.,.,16,TRBJ1-2,TRBV28,CASSSRGLPLHYGYTF,TGTGCCAGCAGTTCAAGGGGCCTACCCTTACACTATGGCTACACCTTC
TRBD1,medium-sized,13,TRBJ2-7,TRBV2,CASDGTGGYEQYF,TGTGCCAGCGACGGGACAGGGGGGTACGAGCAGTACTTC
.,.,15,TRBJ1-5,TRBV6-6,CASSYLGQVNQPQHF,TGTGCCAGCAGTTACTTGGGACAAGTCAATCAGCCCCAGCATTTT
.,.,16,TRBJ1-4,TRBV4-1,CASSQPYRATNEKLFF,TGCGCCAGCAGCCAACCTTACAGGGCAACTAATGAAAAACTGTTTTTT
.,.,15,TRBJ1-5,TRBV5-1,CASSLGGSGDQPQHF,TGCGCCAGCAGCTTGGGAGGGTCTGGGGATCAGCCCCAGCATTTT
.,.,16,TRBJ2-3,TRBV5-4,CASSSPTSPGADTQYF,TGTGCCAGCAGCTCTCCGACTAGTCCTGGCGCAGATACGCAGTATTTT
TRBD1,.,14,TRBJ2-7,TRBV6-5,CASTGTGVAYEQYF,TGTGCCAGCACCGGGACAGGGGTCGCCTACGAGCAGTACTTC
.,few,12,TRBJ2-7,TRBV5-5,CASSSTEYEQYF,TGTGCCAGCAGCTCCACAGAGTACGAGCAGTACTTC
.,few,15,TRBJ2-2,TRBV7-9,CASSLVGTRTGELFF,TGTGCCAGCAGCTTAGTAGGGACTCGCACCGGGGAGCTGTTTTTT
.,.,15,TRBJ2-7,TRBV10-3,CAISDPTEASYEQYF,TGTGCCATCAGTGATCCGACAGAGGCATCCTACGAGCAGTACTTC
.,.,15,TRBJ2-2,TRBV15,CATSRLAKNTGELFF,TGTGCCACCAGCAGACTAGCGAAAAACACCGGGGAGCTGTTTTTT
TRBD2,.,14,TRBJ2-7,TRBV7-2,CASNPGGTPYEQYF,TGTGCCAGCAACCCCGGGGGGACCCCCTACGAGCAGTACTTC
.,.,13,TRBJ1-1,TRBV6-5,CASSTRVGTEAFF,TGTGCCAGCAGTACCCGGGTAGGCACTGAAGCTTTCTTT
.,.,15,TRBJ1-1,TRBV2,CASSEEGVGNTEAFF,TGTGCCAGCAGTGAAGAGGGGGTAGGGAACACTGAAGCTTTCTTT
.,.,14,TRBJ1-2,TRBV14,CASSQDRVNYGYTF,TGTGCCAGCAGCCAAGACAGGGTTAACTATGGCTACACCTTC
TRBD1,.,15,TRBJ2-7,TRBV15,CATSRDRTGAYEQYF,TGTGCCACCAGCAGAGATCGCACAGGGGCTTACGAGCAGTACTTC
TRBD2,.,17,TRBJ2-5,TRBV11-2,CASSLELAGARGETQYF,TGTGCCAGCAGCTTAGAGCTAGCGGGGGCCAGAGGGGAGACCCAGTACTTC
.,.,14,TRBJ2-7,TRBV19,CASSGQLSSYEQYF,TGTGCCAGTTCCGGACAGCTCAGCTCCTACGAGCAGTACTTC
.,.,19,TRBJ1-4,TRBV7-8,CASSLKDSRRGATNEKLFF,TGTGCCAGCAGCTTAAAGGACAGCAGAAGAGGTGCAACTAATGAAAAACTGTTTTTT